This entry concerns a single TCR beta chain. The data were obtained in a study of blood T cell repertoires in COVID-19. Overall study context: Donors in the United States, Italy and Spain gave samples during acute or convalescent COVID-19. PBMCs, B-cell-depleted T cells, or T cells were the source of the cDNA or gDNA that made up the material.

Sequenced by immunoSEQ multiplex PCR; TCRdb stores in-frame clones only, minus some. The repertoire holds around 100,000 clones, with about 89% as singletons. Sample: peripheral blood. This clonotype was sampled from a man aged 60-69 years with acute or convalescent COVID-19.

CDR3 DNA: TGTGCCAGTAGTATAGCCCAGCGGGGACGCTACGAGCAGTACTTC. It encodes CASSIAQRGRYEQYF. The J gene is TRBJ2-7, the V gene TRBV19, with 7 bases fitting TRBD2. The V gene end was trimmed by 1 base and the J gene end by 3 bases; junction bases not matched to a gene: 6. CDR1 is LNHDA and CDR2 is SQIVND in the germline V gene (reference sequence). This CDR3 comprises 15 residues.